What follows are 5 T cell receptor beta chains derived from one specimen sequenced in a study of blood T cell repertoires in COVID-19. Assay used: immunoSEQ multiplex PCR; TCRdb lists only in-frame clones, some missing. This table has fewer than 250,000 clones, roughly 84% appearing once. The sequenced sample was PBMCs or T cells enriched from blood (not recorded which). The receptors stem from a man aged 25-40 years in a cohort exposed to, infected with or recovered from COVID-19 (not recorded which).

This clone occurred a few times. The chain combines TRBV7-9 with TRBJ2-1, with TRBD1 as a possible D gene (6 bases). Trimming removed 5 bases from V and 4 bases from J, with 21 bases in between. The CDR3 extends over 17 amino acids. Per the germline V gene, CDR1 is SEHNR and CDR2 is FQNEAQ (reference sequence). CDR3: CASSRRQVINLYNEQFF. For the CDR3, the DNA is TGTGCCAGCAGCAGAAGACAGGTAATTAACCTTTACAATGAGCAGTTCTTC.

This clone was picked up a small number of times. The V call is TRBV6-5, the J call TRBJ1-1; no clear D. V lost 6 bases, J lost 0 bases, and 11 bases lay in between. Germline CDR1 MNHEY, CDR2 SVGAGI. The CDR3 spans 14 residues. The chain's CDR3 is CASSYGLLNTEAFF. In nucleotides, the CDR3 is TGTGCCAGCAGCTATGGGCTGTTGAACACTGAAGCTTTCTTT.

V is TRBV6-5 and J is TRBJ2-1; 10 bases agree with TRBD2. V gave up 5 bases and J gave up 7 bases; unmatched junction bases: 5. This CDR3 has 14 residues. Germline-derived CDR1 and CDR2 are MNHEY and SVGAGI. CDR3 protein: CASSLAGVRNEQFF. CDR3 DNA: TGTGCCAGCAGTCTAGCGGGAGTGCGGAATGAGCAGTTCTTC.

This sequence joins TRBV28 and TRBJ1-2; 7 bases align to TRBD1. Germline CDR1 reads MDHEN; CDR2 reads SYDVKM. This CDR3 has 11 amino acids. V shed 4 bases and J 7 bases; nucleotides not matched to a gene: 0. The CDR3 DNA reads TGTGCCAGCAGTTACAGGGGTGGCTACACCTTC. Its protein is CASSYRGGYTF.

V usage is TRBV11-2 and J usage is TRBJ2-7, with D hard to call. CDR1 and CDR2 (germline): SGHAT, FQNNGV. V was trimmed by 1 base and J by 3 bases, leaving 13 bases between them. CDR3 length: 15 amino acids. In nucleotides, the CDR3 is TGTGCCAGCAGCTTAGCGAACAGTTTCATCTACGAGCAGTACTTC. As protein: CASSLANSFIYEQYF.